The 20 T cell receptor beta chains below all came from one sample that was sequenced in a study of glioma-infiltrating T cells. Using RNA template, CDR3s of TCR alpha and beta were amplified with iRepertoire arm-PCR. One entry per CDR3 protein, called by TCRdb with MiXCR from the multiplex PCR reads. The sample holds approximately 110,000 distinct CDR3 sequences, 20% to 30% seen once. Sequencing was done on a sample of glioma tissue, nonneoplastic brain tissue, or PBMCs (not recorded which). The source of these receptors is a human donor with low-grade glioma or glioblastoma, undergoing nonglioma brain surgery, or in good health (not recorded which).

The table lists this clonotype with many counts. J is TRBJ1-5 and V is TRBV4-3, with D unresolved. This CDR3 has 16 amino acids. Trimming cost V 0 bases and J 3 bases, with 12 bases left between them. Germline V lookup: CDR1 LGHNA, CDR2 YSLEER. CDR3 sequence reads: CASSQDTGTYNQPQHF. CDR3 nucleotide sequence: TGCGCCAGCAGCCAAGATACCGGAACGTACAATCAGCCCCAGCATTTT.

The rearrangement links TRBV4-1 to TRBJ2-1, with D possibly being TRBD2 (6 bases). Germline lookup yields CDR1 MGHRA and CDR2 YSYEKL. The CDR3 covers 17 residues. V gave up 3 bases and J gave up 0 bases, with 15 bases separating them. CDR3 loop: CASSQVAGPSSYNEQFF. The CDR3 DNA follows: TGCGCCAGCAGCCAGGTCGCGGGGCCGTCCTCCTACAATGAGCAGTTCTTC.

The CDR3 here is CSAVRDRGLHEQYF. The CDR3 DNA follows: TGCAGTGCTGTCCGGGACAGGGGGCTCCACGAGCAGTACTTC. The chain couples TRBV20-1 to TRBJ2-7; TRBD1 aligns across 12 bases. The CDR3 contains 14 residues. CDR1 and CDR2 (germline): DFQATT, SNEGSKA (reference sequence). V shed 5 bases and J 5 bases; nucleotides not matched to a gene: 7.

As for this clonotype: Without the conserved terminal phenylalanine or tryptophan, this CDR3 likely stems from a read error. The rearrangement joins TRBV6-1 to TRBJ2-2; D is tentatively TRBD1 or TRBD2 (5 bases each). V gave up 5 bases and J gave up 6 bases, with 19 bases separating them. This CDR3 has 16 residues. CDR1 MNHNS and CDR2 SASEGT come from the germline V gene. The CDR3 is CASSKYARGTAGELFS. The CDR3, as DNA: TGTGCCAGCAGTAAATACGCGAGGGGAACGGCCGGGGAGCTGTTTTCT.

This clonotype was detected ten times or more. The genes are TRBV28 and TRBJ1-4; no definite D call. Germline V gene lookup returns CDR1 MDHEN and CDR2 SYDVKM. The length of the CDR3 is 12 residues. Trimming left V 4 bases short and J 5 bases short, with 5 bases between. This CDR3 is CASSYTNEKLFF. The CDR3 bases are TGTGCCAGCAGTTATACGAATGAAAAACTGTTTTTT. The complete variable domain, with remaining parts taken from reference TRBV28 and TRBJ1-4, reads DVKVTQSSRYLVKRTGEKVFLECVQDMDHENMFWYRQDPGLGLRLIYFSYDVKMKEKGDIPEGYSVSREKKERFSLILESASTNQTSMYLCASSYTNEKLFFGSGTQLSVL.

This clonotype came up many times. The rearrangement uses TRBV25-1 and TRBJ1-1; no firm D call. The CDR3 contains 15 residues. Germline-derived CDR1 and CDR2 are MGHDK and SYGVNS. V was trimmed by 2 bases and J by 2 bases, leaving 12 bases between them. The CDR3, as DNA: TGTGCCAGCAGTGAAGAAGCGGGTGACAACACTGAAGCTTTCTTT. Its translation: CASSEEAGDNTEAFF.

This clonotype was observed at least ten times. J is TRBJ2-5 and V is TRBV2; TRBD2 aligns across 14 bases. The V gene end was trimmed by 8 bases and the J gene end by 5 bases; junction bases not matched to a gene: 13. CDR3 length: 17 residues. CDR1 and CDR2 (germline): SNHLY, FYNNEI. The CDR3 loop reads CASDLLGTSGSEETQYF. CDR3 in DNA: TGTGCCAGCGATCTACTCGGGACTAGCGGGAGTGAGGAGACCCAGTACTTC.

J is TRBJ2-1 and V is TRBV24-1; D might be TRBD2 (5 bases). V was pared by 3 bases and J by 7 bases, with 15 bases between. The CDR3 length is 15 residues. Germline CDR1 reads KGHDR; CDR2 reads SFDVKD. The CDR3 region has the DNA TGTGCCACCAGTGATCCAGCGGAGGCACCAAATGAGCAGTTCTTC. Amino acids: CATSDPAEAPNEQFF.

In this sample, this clonotype turned up many times. V gene TRBV15 combines with J gene TRBJ2-1; no clear D gene. The CDR3 contains 15 residues. With 3 bases removed from V and 5 bases from J, the gap between germline ends came to 14 bases. The V gene's germline CDR1 is LNHNV and CDR2 YYDKDF (reference sequence). CDR3 sequence reads: CATSSSSFIHNEQFF. CDR3 DNA: TGTGCCACCAGCAGTAGCAGCTTTATCCACAATGAGCAGTTCTTC.

This clonotype was detected ten times or more. The CDR3 region is CASSQDAGSTDTQYF. In nucleotides, the CDR3 is TGTGCCAGCAGCCAAGATGCGGGGTCCACAGATACGCAGTATTTT. V and J are TRBV3-1 and TRBJ2-3; TRBD2 might be the D (6 bases). The CDR3 runs to 15 residues. V was pared by 0 bases and J by 2 bases, with 9 bases between. Looked up from germline, CDR1 is LGHDT and CDR2 is YNNKEL (reference sequence).

This clonotype was picked up many times. CDR3 bases: TGTGCCAGCAGAGTTCCACGGGGCAATCAGCCCCAGCATTTT. This encodes CASRVPRGNQPQHF. The gene calls are TRBV7-2 and TRBJ1-5; no clear D gene. CDR1 is SGHTA, CDR2 FQGNSA, per germline. This CDR3 has 14 amino acids. V was cut by 6 bases and J by 2 bases, with 11 bases left in between.

This clonotype occurred many times. The gene calls are TRBV3-1 and TRBJ1-2; 10 positions agree with TRBD1. Germline V CDR1 and CDR2: LGHDT, YNNKEL (reference sequence). V trimming: 1 base; J trimming: 8 bases; junction bases outside the gene matches: 4. The CDR3 totals 14 residues. CDR3 in amino acids: CASSQGQGAVGYTF. In DNA form, the CDR3 reads TGTGCCAGCAGCCAAGGACAGGGGGCGGTGGGCTACACCTTC.

This clonotype was recorded at least ten times. The CDR3 region is CASSYPEGQWAEAFF. DNA of the CDR3: TGTGCCAGCAGTTACCCCGAGGGGCAGTGGGCTGAAGCTTTCTTT. The chain recombines TRBV6-6 with TRBJ1-1, with D maybe TRBD1 (5 bases). The germline gives CDR1 MNHNY, CDR2 SVGAGI (reference sequence). V shed 2 bases and J shed 6 bases, with 16 bases lying between them. CDR3 size: 15 residues.

The chain recombines TRBV12-3 or TRBV12-4 with TRBJ2-5, with D possibly TRBD2 on 5 matching bases. The CDR3 extends over 13 amino acids. Trimming left V 8 bases short and J 2 bases short, with 12 bases between. The CDR3: CASQDFLQETQYF. The DNA of the CDR3 is TGTGCCAGCCAGGACTTCTTACAAGAGACCCAGTACTTC.

Turning to this clonotype: Since no conserved phenylalanine or tryptophan closes the CDR3, a read error is the likely cause. V usage is TRBV7-2 and J usage is TRBJ2-1; TRBD2 agrees at 14 bases. Looked up from germline, CDR1 is SGHTA and CDR2 is FQGNSA. This CDR3 contains 18 residues. CDR3 DNA sequence: TGTGCCAGCGGCTTAGAAGGGACTAGCGGGAGATTTTACAATGAGCAGTTCGTC. It is translated as CASGLEGTSGRFYNEQFV.

The chain joins TRBV18 to TRBJ2-5; perhaps TRBD2 as D (6 bases). From germline, CDR1 is KGHSH and CDR2 LQKENI. With 2 bases removed from V and 2 bases from J, the gap between germline ends came to 27 bases. The CDR3 has 20 amino acids. The CDR3: CASSPWGSGGTLREQETQYF. In nucleotides, the CDR3 is TGTGCCAGCTCACCATGGGGCAGCGGCGGGACTTTGAGGGAACAAGAGACCCAGTACTTC.

This clonotype was picked up many times. This chain joins TRBV19 and TRBJ2-5; no reliable D call. The CDR3 contains 14 residues. CDR1 is LNHDA, CDR2 SQIVND, per germline (reference sequence). The V end lost 1 base, the J end lost 1 base, and 7 bases lay between the germline ends. CDR3 region: CASSIGSVQETQYF. In DNA, the CDR3 is TGTGCCAGTAGTATAGGGTCAGTCCAAGAGACCCAGTACTTC.

As regards this clonotype: At one end the junction does not follow the germline gene, possibly because of a read error. This rearrangement joins TRBV6-2 or TRBV6-3 to TRBJ1-1; a weak D match, TRBD1 (6 bases). Germline CDR1 MNHEY, CDR2 SVGEGT. The CDR3 runs to 11 residues. In DNA, the CDR3 is TGTGCCACCAGGGACAACACTAAAGCTTTCTTT. Encoded protein: CATRDNTKAFF.

In this sample, this clonotype turned up many times. The chain joins TRBV12-5 to TRBJ2-5; D might be TRBD1 (5 bases). V was trimmed by 7 bases and J by 0 bases, leaving 12 bases between them. This CDR3 comprises 14 residues. Germline V lookup: CDR1 LGHNT, CDR2 FRNRAP. CDR3 bases: TGTGCTAGTGCTGCGACAGCTTACCAAGAGACCCAGTACTTC. It is translated as CASAATAYQETQYF.

Remarks on this clonotype: A junction boundary mismatches the germline segment, possibly from a read error. The gene calls are TRBV29-1 and TRBJ2-7; possibly TRBD1 or TRBD2 for D (5 bases each). The germline V gene encodes CDR1 SQVTM and CDR2 ANQGSEA. The length of the CDR3 is 11 residues. CDR3 sequence: CSAAGLGERYF. The DNA for the CDR3 is TGCAGCGCCGCCGGCTTAGGGGAGCGGTACTTC.